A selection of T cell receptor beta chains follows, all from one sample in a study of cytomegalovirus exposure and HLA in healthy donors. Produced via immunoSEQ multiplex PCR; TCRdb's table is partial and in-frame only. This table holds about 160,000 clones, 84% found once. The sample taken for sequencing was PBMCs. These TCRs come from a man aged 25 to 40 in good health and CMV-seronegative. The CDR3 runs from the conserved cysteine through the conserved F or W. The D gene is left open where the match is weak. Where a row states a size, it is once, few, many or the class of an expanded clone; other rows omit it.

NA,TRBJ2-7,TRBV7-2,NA,CVSSRDNSYEQYF,TGTGTCAGCAGCCGGGACAACTCCTACGAGCAGTACTTC
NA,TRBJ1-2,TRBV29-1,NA,CSVGVRVANYGYTF,TGCAGCGTTGGTGTGCGGGTGGCTAACTATGGCTACACCTTC
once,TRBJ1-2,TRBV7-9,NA,CASSLIAGGATSGYTF,TGTGCCAGCAGCCTGATTGCTGGGGGGGCGACCAGTGGCTACACCTTC
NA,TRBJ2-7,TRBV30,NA,CACAEQGWYEQYF,TGTGCCTGTGCGGAGCAGGGATGGTACGAGCAGTACTTC
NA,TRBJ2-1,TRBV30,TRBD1,CAWSVGQGLYNEQFF,TGTGCCTGGAGTGTGGGACAGGGCCTTTACAATGAGCAGTTCTTC
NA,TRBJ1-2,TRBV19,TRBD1,CASSNRGRYGYTF,TGTGCCAGTTCTAACAGGGGCCGCTATGGCTACACCTTC
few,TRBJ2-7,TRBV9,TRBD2,CASSVGLAENYEQYF,TGTGCCAGCAGCGTAGGACTAGCGGAGAATTACGAGCAGTACTTC
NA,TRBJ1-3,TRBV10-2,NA,CASSVDRSGNTIYF,TGCGCCAGCAGCGTGGACAGATCTGGAAACACCATATATTTT
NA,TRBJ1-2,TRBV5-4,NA,CASSPFSGSQGYTF,TGTGCCAGCAGCCCCTTTTCAGGGTCGCAGGGCTACACCTTC
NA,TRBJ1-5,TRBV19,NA,CASSIAGASNQPQHF,TGTGCCAGTAGTATTGCTGGGGCTAGCAATCAGCCCCAGCATTTT
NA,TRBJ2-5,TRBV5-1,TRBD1,CASNSGTGEETQYF,TGCGCCAGTAATTCCGGGACAGGGGAAGAGACCCAGTACTTC
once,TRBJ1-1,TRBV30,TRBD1,CAWSASGTGFVDTEAFF,TGTGCCTGGAGTGCGTCCGGGACAGGGTTTGTCGACACTGAAGCTTTCTTT
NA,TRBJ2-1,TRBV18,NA,CASSRLRDKLVFGGEQFF,TGTGCCAGCTCCCGGCTCAGGGACAAGTTGGTTTTTGGCGGTGAGCAGTTCTTC
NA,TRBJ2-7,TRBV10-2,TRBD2,CATQRELYEQYF,TGCGCCACCCAGCGGGAGCTCTACGAGCAGTACTTC
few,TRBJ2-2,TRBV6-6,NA,CASSRRESTGELFF,TGTGCCAGCAGTCGCCGAGAGTCCACCGGGGAGCTGTTTTTT
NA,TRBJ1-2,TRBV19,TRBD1,CASSIAEGAGYGYTF,TGTGCCAGTAGTATTGCGGAGGGGGCAGGTTATGGCTACACCTTC
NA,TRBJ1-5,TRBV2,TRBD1,CASNERGQGYQPQHF,TGTGCCAGCAACGAAAGGGGACAGGGGTATCAGCCCCAGCATTTT
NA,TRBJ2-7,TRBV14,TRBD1,CASSHGAFPGTGRYEQYF,TGTGCCAGCAGCCACGGAGCCTTCCCCGGGACAGGGCGCTACGAGCAGTACTTC
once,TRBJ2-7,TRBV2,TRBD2,CASSPLGLAVQSIEQYF,TGTGCCAGCAGTCCTTTGGGACTAGCGGTCCAATCAATCGAGCAGTACTTC
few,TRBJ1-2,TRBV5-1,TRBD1,CASSPRGDGYTF,TGCGCCAGCAGCCCCAGGGGGGATGGCTACACCTTC
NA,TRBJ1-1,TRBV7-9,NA,CASSQRGRGNTEAFF,TGTGCCAGCAGCCAAAGGGGCAGGGGTAACACTGAAGCTTTCTTT
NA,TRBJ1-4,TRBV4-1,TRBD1,CASSLQGDQLFF,TGCGCCAGCAGTCTTCAGGGGGATCAACTGTTTTTT
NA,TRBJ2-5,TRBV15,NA,CATSRSGLSETQYF,TGTGCCACCAGCAGATCTGGTTTAAGCGAGACCCAGTACTTC
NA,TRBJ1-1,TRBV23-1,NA,CASTPRDEAFF,TGCGCCAGCACCCCACGCGATGAAGCTTTCTTT
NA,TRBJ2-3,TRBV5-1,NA,CASSLEGEIDTQYF,TGCGCCAGCAGCTTGGAAGGGGAAATAGATACGCAGTATTTT
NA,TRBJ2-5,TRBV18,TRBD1,CASSQYGTGGYETQYF,TGTGCCAGCTCGCAGTACGGGACAGGGGGCTATGAGACCCAGTACTTC
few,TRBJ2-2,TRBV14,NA,CASSLTEAGALNGELFF,TGTGCCAGCAGCCTAACCGAGGCGGGGGCTCTTAACGGGGAGCTGTTTTTT
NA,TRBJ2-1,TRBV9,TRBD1,CASSVGTGFFDEQFF,TGTGCCAGCAGCGTCGGGACAGGTTTTTTCGATGAGCAGTTCTTC
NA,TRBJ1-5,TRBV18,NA,CASSPSIGGMSQPQHF,TGTGCCAGCTCACCGTCGATAGGGGGTATGAGTCAGCCCCAGCATTTT
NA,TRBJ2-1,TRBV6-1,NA,CASSGDIGRSYNEQFF,TGTGCCAGCAGTGGGGACATCGGCCGCTCCTACAATGAGCAGTTCTTC
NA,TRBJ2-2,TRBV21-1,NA,CASSKEAGGRRTGELFF,TGTGCCAGCAGCAAAGAGGCGGGGGGGCGCCGCACCGGGGAGCTGTTTTTT
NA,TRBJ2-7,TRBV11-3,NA,CASSSPLWMAGNAYEQYF,TGTGCCAGCAGCTCCCCTCTATGGATGGCAGGGAACGCCTACGAGCAGTACTTC
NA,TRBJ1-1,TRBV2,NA,CASSVWSSEAFF,TGTGCCAGCAGTGTGTGGAGTTCTGAAGCTTTCTTT
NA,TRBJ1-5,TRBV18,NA,CASSPRRSQGMGNQPQHF,TGTGCCAGCTCACCACGTCGTTCCCAGGGGATGGGCAATCAGCCCCAGCATTTT
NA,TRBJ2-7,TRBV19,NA,CASANSGYSYEQYF,TGTGCCAGCGCAAATAGCGGATACTCCTACGAGCAGTACTTC
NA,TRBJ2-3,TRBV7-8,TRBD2,CASSSITSGTDTQYF,TGTGCCAGCAGCTCAATAACTAGCGGGACTGATACGCAGTATTTT
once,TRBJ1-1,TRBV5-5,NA,CASSTSGGGGTEAFF,TGTGCCAGCAGCACCTCTGGGGGGGGCGGCACTGAAGCTTTCTTT
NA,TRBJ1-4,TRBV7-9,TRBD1,CASSLGAGGRFEKLFF,TGTGCCAGCAGCTTAGGGGCAGGGGGCCGTTTTGAAAAACTGTTTTTT
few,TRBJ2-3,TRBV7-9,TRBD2,CASSLSLAGSSTDTQYF,TGTGCCAGCAGCTTATCCCTAGCGGGCAGCAGCACAGATACGCAGTATTTT
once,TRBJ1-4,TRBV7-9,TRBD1,CASSSTGPGVKLFF,TGTGCCAGCTCCTCGACAGGGCCAGGGGTGAAACTGTTTTTT
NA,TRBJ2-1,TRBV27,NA,CASSFGQTTYNEQFF,TGTGCCAGCAGTTTCGGACAGACCACCTACAATGAGCAGTTCTTC